The entry below gives a single TCR beta chain sequence along with its context. The data originate from a study of Ad26.COV2.S vaccination and SARS-CoV-2 variants. The table came from immunoSEQ multiplex PCR; TCRdb's copy has only in-frame clones and leaves some out. The repertoire holds a few hundred thousand clones, 88% seen once, with about 3.6% in the top ten. The CDR3 has 17 residues. Germline V gene lookup returns CDR1 SGHAT and CDR2 FQNNGV. The J segment lost 0 bases and the V segment lost 4 bases, leaving 7 bases of the junction unmatched. The treatment: roughly 18 received Ad26.COV2.S at low or high dose, single or two shots; a few received placebo; per-sample allocation not given. The investigators took samples on day 63 after the first vaccine or placebo injection. Boston hosted the donor, who was an adult aged 18-55 years.

This sequence joins TRBV11-2 and TRBJ2-3; TRBD2 matches at 10 bases. Sequencing used peripheral blood, obtained in a trial of Ad26.COV2.S vaccine versus placebo. The receptor's source is a person aged 18 to 65 who received the Ad26.COV2.S COVID-19 vaccine or a placebo. The CDR3 DNA is TGTGCCAGCAGCTCCATTAGCGGGGGGCTTAGCACAGATACGCAGTATTTT. Its translation: CASSSISGGLSTDTQYF.